The 23 T cell receptor beta chains presented below share a single source sample, sequenced in a study of radiation and T cells in renal cell carcinoma. This table comes from immunoSEQ multiplex PCR, and its TCRdb copy is limited to in-frame clones, with some not included. The sample holds some 100,000 clones, 70% to 85% seen once. Documented time point: baseline pretreatment blood. Treatment in this sample: 15 Gy SBRT to primary tumor, nephrectomy 4 weeks later. The sample was blood, taken from a patient whose treatment included radiotherapy and nephrectomy. The receptor set was obtained from a man in his fifties or sixties with renal cell carcinoma.

The chain employs TRBV11-2 and TRBJ2-5, with 16 bases lining up with TRBD2. Germline V gives CDR1 SGHAT, CDR2 FQNNGV. Trimming removed 5 bases from V and 5 bases from J; junction bases left unmatched: 8. This CDR3 is built from 17 residues. The CDR3 coding sequence is TGTGCCAGCAGCACCGGGACTAGCGGGAGGGCCTATGAGACCCAGTACTTC. It yields the protein CASSTGTSGRAYETQYF.

V usage is TRBV6-5 and J usage is TRBJ2-2, with D perhaps TRBD2 (5 bases). Per the germline V gene, CDR1 is MNHEY and CDR2 is SVGAGI. The V and J ends lost 2 bases and 7 bases respectively, with 11 bases between them. The CDR3 runs 14 residues. The CDR3 bases are TGTGCCAGCAGTTACGAGAGGGCAGGCGGGGAGCTGTTTTTT. Protein product: CASSYERAGGELFF.

This chain uses TRBV5-6 with TRBJ2-5; D is unclear. The ends were cut back, 1 base at V and 3 bases at J, with 4 bases in the middle. The CDR3 loop spans 12 amino acids. Looked up from germline, CDR1 is SGHDT and CDR2 is YYEEEE. The CDR3 DNA is TGTGCCAGCAGCTTGTTTAAAGAGACCCAGTACTTC. Its translation: CASSLFKETQYF.

This chain uses TRBV2 with TRBJ2-1; TRBD2 agrees at 7 bases. V lost 8 bases to trimming and J lost 1 base; unmatched junction nucleotides: 17. The CDR3 consists of 18 residues. Germline lookup yields CDR1 SNHLY and CDR2 FYNNEI. The CDR3 is CASSEPAGLSGSYNEQFF. CDR3 sequence (DNA): TGTGCCAGCTCGGAGCCCGCTGGGCTTAGCGGGTCCTACAATGAGCAGTTCTTC.

Written as DNA, the CDR3 is TGTGCCAGCAGCCCCGATATGATTTCCTACAATGAGCAGTTCTTC. Translating gives CASSPDMISYNEQFF. The gene calls are TRBV7-2 and TRBJ2-1; D unclear. The CDR3 totals 15 residues. Trimming left V 5 bases short and J 1 base short, with 12 bases between. Germline loops: CDR1 SGHTA, CDR2 FQGNSA. Using reference TRBV7-2 and TRBJ2-1 for the parts outside the CDR3, the full variable domain is GAGVSQSPSNKVTEKGKDVELRCDPISGHTALYWYRQSLGQGLEFLIYFQGNSAPDKSGLPSDRFSAERTGGSVSTLTIQRTQQEDSAVYLCASSPDMISYNEQFFGPGTRLTVL.

The chain employs TRBV11-2 and TRBJ2-3, with TRBD2 identical over 13 bases. Looked up from germline, CDR1 is SGHAT and CDR2 is FQNNGV. Trimming cost V 5 bases and J 3 bases; bases outside gene matches: 11. CDR3 length: 18 residues. DNA for the CDR3: TGTGCCAGCAGCGTAGCGGGACTAGCGGGACCAAAGACAGATACGCAGTATTTT. Residues: CASSVAGLAGPKTDTQYF.

The chain couples TRBV11-3 to TRBJ2-1; 10 nucleotides match TRBD2. The germline V gene has CDR1 SGHNT and CDR2 YENEEA. The CDR3 sequence is 14 residues long. With V trimmed by 5 bases and J by 13 bases, 11 bases remained unmatched. DNA for the CDR3: TGTGCCAGCAGCCAGACGGCTAGCGGGGGCTATCAGTTCTTC. Translation gives CASSQTASGGYQFF.

This clone turned up a few times. The V and J genes are TRBV29-1 and TRBJ1-5; 7 nucleotides agree with TRBD1. V shed 4 bases and J 4 bases; nucleotides not matched to a gene: 4. In germline, CDR1 is SQVTM, CDR2 ANQGSEA. The CDR3 sequence is 13 residues long. The DNA of the CDR3 is TGCAGCGTTGCGGGGGACAGAAATCAGCCCCAGCATTTT. As protein: CSVAGDRNQPQHF.

This clone showed up just a few times. The chain is built from TRBV2 and TRBJ1-1, with unresolved D. The CDR3 loop spans 11 amino acids. Trimming removed 6 bases from V and 0 bases from J, with 2 bases in between. The germline V gene encodes CDR1 SNHLY and CDR2 FYNNEI. The CDR3 here is CASRVNTEAFF. The CDR3 DNA sequence: TGTGCCAGCAGAGTGAACACTGAAGCTTTCTTT.

The genes are TRBV9 and TRBJ1-2; 7 bases match TRBD1. Germline loops: CDR1 SGDLS, CDR2 YYNGEE. J was trimmed by 0 bases and V by 3 bases; bases with no gene match: 8. CDR3 length: 16 amino acids. CDR3: CASSAWDSRANYGYTF. For the CDR3, the DNA is TGTGCCAGCAGCGCCTGGGACAGCCGAGCTAACTATGGCTACACCTTC.

The chain combines TRBV19 with TRBJ2-5; D is perhaps TRBD1 (5 bases). Germline CDR1 LNHDA, CDR2 SQIVND (reference sequence). This CDR3 region has 13 residues. The V gene lost 6 bases and the J gene lost 2 bases, with 10 bases spanning the gap. CDR3 nucleotide sequence: TGTGCCAGTAGCTCGACAGTTCAAGAGACCCAGTACTTC. The encoded protein is CASSSTVQETQYF.

The chain combines TRBV9 with TRBJ2-7, with TRBD1 matching 7 bases. CDR3 length equals 15 residues. Unmatched junction bases numbered 12, after V lost 4 bases and J lost 5 bases. The germline V gene has CDR1 SGDLS and CDR2 YYNGEE. The DNA of the CDR3 is TGTGCCAGCAGCCCTCTTGACAGGGACGTCCACGAGCAGTACTTC. This sequence encodes CASSPLDRDVHEQYF.

V gene TRBV5-1 combines with J gene TRBJ2-3; D gene unclear. Between the trimmed V and J ends, which lost 4 bases and 2 bases, there was a span of 14 bases. This CDR3 spans 15 amino acids. CDR1 and CDR2 from the germline V gene are SGHRS and YFSETQ. The CDR3 is CASSLGDPYTDTQYF. CDR3 nucleotide sequence: TGCGCCAGCAGCCTTGGGGATCCGTACACAGATACGCAGTATTTT.

The chain links TRBV6-1 to TRBJ1-2, with TRBD1 matching 7 bases. In germline, CDR1 is MNHNS, CDR2 SASEGT. The CDR3 totals 15 residues. V lost 10 bases and J lost 4; bases outside the gene matches: 15. CDR3 sequence: CATKGGGEKTYGYTF. CDR3 coding DNA: TGTGCCACCAAGGGAGGGGGCGAAAAGACCTATGGCTACACCTTC.

This clone was seen only once. The chain is built from TRBV7-3 and TRBJ2-3; no definite D call. The CDR3 is 13 amino acids. Germline V gene lookup returns CDR1 SGHTA and CDR2 FQGTGA. V was shortened by 5 bases and J by 3 bases, with 9 bases between the two germline ends. CDR3 DNA: TGTGCCAGCAGCAACAGACCAACAGATACGCAGTATTTT. This sequence encodes CASSNRPTDTQYF.

The chain combines TRBV7-8 with TRBJ1-3, with TRBD1 matching 10 bases. Looked up from germline, CDR1 is SGHVS and CDR2 is FQNEAQ. This CDR3 contains 16 residues. With V trimmed by 4 bases and J by 2 bases, 5 bases remained unmatched. CDR3 nucleotides: TGTGCCAGCAGCTGGCAGACAGGGGGCCCTGGAAACACCATATATTTT. Protein product: CASSWQTGGPGNTIYF. Using reference TRBV7-8 and TRBJ1-3 for the parts outside the CDR3, the full variable domain is GAGVSQSPRYKVAKRGQDVALRCDPISGHVSLFWYQQALGQGPEFLTYFQNEAQLDKSGLPSDRFFAERPEGSVSTLKIQRTQQEDSAVYLCASSWQTGGPGNTIYFGEGSWLTVV.

This chain uses TRBV7-3 with TRBJ2-6; the D is unclear. Trimming stripped 1 base from V and 4 bases from J, with 8 bases between. The CDR3 spans 15 residues. CDR1 is SGHTA and CDR2 is FQGTGA in the germline V gene. The CDR3 nucleotides read TGTGCCAGCAGCTTAATGGTGTCCGGGGCCAACGTCCTGACTTTC. Its protein is CASSLMVSGANVLTF.

Here the CDR3 DNA reads TGTGCCAGCAGTTACGGTTTTTCCGGGGAGCTGTTTTTT. Translating it yields CASSYGFSGELFF. V gene TRBV6-5 combines with J gene TRBJ2-2; D not certain. Germline CDR1 and CDR2: MNHEY and SVGAGI. V was pared by 2 bases and J by 6 bases, with 7 bases between. The length of the CDR3 is 13 residues.

This clone came up once. The genes are TRBV13 and TRBJ2-7; maybe TRBD1 (6 bases). This CDR3 is built from 13 residues. V gave up 3 bases and J gave up 7 bases, with 13 bases separating them. Germline V gene lookup returns CDR1 PRHDT and CDR2 FYEKMQ (reference sequence). This CDR3 is CASSFGTGREQYF. CDR3 DNA: TGTGCCAGCAGCTTCGGTACAGGGCGGGAGCAGTACTTC.

V usage is TRBV6-5 and J usage is TRBJ1-2; a possible D gene is TRBD1 (5 bases). Germline V gene data show CDR1 as MNHEY and CDR2 as SVGAGI. Trimming took off 5 bases at V and 6 bases at J, with 13 bases between the two ends. This CDR3 is 13 amino acids long. CDR3: CASSPRQKNGYTF. The CDR3 nucleotides read TGTGCCAGCAGTCCCCGACAGAAGAATGGCTACACCTTC.

Notes on this clone: The germline gene is not matched at one end of the junction; a read error may be the cause. The V call is TRBV18, the J call TRBJ2-6; no definite D call. Germline CDR1 and CDR2: KGHSH and LQKENI. The CDR3 loop spans 15 amino acids. CDR3 DNA: TGTGCCAGCTCGCCACCCGTATCTGGGGCCAACGTCCTGACTTTC. This codes for CASSPPVSGANVLTF.

The rearrangement links TRBV7-9 to TRBJ2-2; 8 bases line up with TRBD2. The junction had 7 bases not matched to a gene; V was cut back by 10 bases and J by 3 bases. CDR1 and CDR2 from the germline V gene are SEHNR and FQNEAQ (reference sequence). The CDR3 is 14 amino acids. The CDR3 bases are TGTGCCACAGCGGGAGTGGGGCACACCGGGGAGCTGTTTTTT. This codes for CATAGVGHTGELFF. The whole variable domain, remainder taken from reference TRBV7-9 and TRBJ2-2, is DTGVSQNPRHKITKRGQNVTFRCDPISEHNRLYWYRQTLGQGPEFLTYFQNEAQLEKSRLLSDRFSAERPKGSFSTLEIQRTEQGDSAMYLCATAGVGHTGELFFGEGSRLTVL.

V is TRBV9 and J is TRBJ2-1; D perhaps matches TRBD2 (5 bases). Trimming pared 0 bases from V and 4 bases from J, leaving 11 bases between. The CDR3 has 15 residues. The V gene's germline CDR1 is SGDLS and CDR2 YYNGEE. In nucleotides, the CDR3 is TGTGCCAGCAGCGTAGGAGAGGGTGGATACAATGAGCAGTTCTTC. Residues: CASSVGEGGYNEQFF.